This T cell receptor (beta chain) was captured by sequencing in a study of a mutant IDH1 vaccine in newly diagnosed glioma. Study context: Patients began vaccination 4-6 weeks after radiotherapy alone, or with temozolomide cycles. Earlier care involved radiotherapy, temozolomide, or both, and the majority received both.

The repertoire was sequenced with immunoSEQ multiplex PCR; TCRdb's copy has only in-frame clones and lacks some. The repertoire holds about 40,000 clones, roughly 84% seen once, with approximately 2% in the top ten. Germline loops: CDR1 LNHDA, CDR2 SQIVND (reference sequence). The ends were cut back, 4 bases at V and 6 bases at J, with 11 bases in the middle. This CDR3 region has 13 residues. Whole-study results and caveats: Researchers report vaccine-induced immune responses in about 94% of patients.

Regarding this clone: The antigen is undetermined.

Time point meaning: week 11, during vaccination. Doses of 300 ug of mutant IDH1 20-mer peptide were given with topical imiquimod. The V gene is TRBV19, the J gene TRBJ2-3; unclear D gene. The specimen was PBMCs, collected from a glioma patient whose treatment included an IDH1 peptide vaccine. The source is a man aged 35-49 years with glioma. The CDR3 is CASSTTLRDTQYF. The CDR3 DNA reads as TGTGCCAGTAGTACGACGTTAAGGGATACGCAGTATTTT.